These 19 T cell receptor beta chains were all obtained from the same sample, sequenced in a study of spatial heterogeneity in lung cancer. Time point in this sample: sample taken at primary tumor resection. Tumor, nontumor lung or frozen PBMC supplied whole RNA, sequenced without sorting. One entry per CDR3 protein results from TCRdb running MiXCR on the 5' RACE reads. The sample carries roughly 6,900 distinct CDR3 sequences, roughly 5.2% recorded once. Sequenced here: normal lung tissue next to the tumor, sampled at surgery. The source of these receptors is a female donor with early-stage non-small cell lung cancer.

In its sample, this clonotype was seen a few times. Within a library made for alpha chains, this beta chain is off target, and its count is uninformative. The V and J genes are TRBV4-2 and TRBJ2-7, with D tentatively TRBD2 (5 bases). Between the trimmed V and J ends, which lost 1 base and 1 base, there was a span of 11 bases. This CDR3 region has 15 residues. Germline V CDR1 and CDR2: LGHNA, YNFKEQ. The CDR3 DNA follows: TGTGCCAGCAGCCAAGGGCTTAGCGAATCCTACGAGCAGTACTTC. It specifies CASSQGLSESYEQYF.

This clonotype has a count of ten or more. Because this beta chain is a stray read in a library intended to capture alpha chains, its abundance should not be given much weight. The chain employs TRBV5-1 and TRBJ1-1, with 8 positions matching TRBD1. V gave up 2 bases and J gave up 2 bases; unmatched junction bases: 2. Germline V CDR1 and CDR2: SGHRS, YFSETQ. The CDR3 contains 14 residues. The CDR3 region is CASSFSGGNTEAFF. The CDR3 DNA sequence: TGCGCCAGCAGCTTCTCAGGGGGCAACACTGAAGCTTTCTTT.

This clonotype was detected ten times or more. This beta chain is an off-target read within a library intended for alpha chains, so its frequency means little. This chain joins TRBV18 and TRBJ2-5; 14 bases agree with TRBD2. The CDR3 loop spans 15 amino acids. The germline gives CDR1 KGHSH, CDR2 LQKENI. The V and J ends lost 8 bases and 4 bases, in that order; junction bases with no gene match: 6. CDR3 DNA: TGTGCCAGCCTCCCGGGGACTAGCGGGAGAGAGACCCAGTACTTC. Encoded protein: CASLPGTSGRETQYF.

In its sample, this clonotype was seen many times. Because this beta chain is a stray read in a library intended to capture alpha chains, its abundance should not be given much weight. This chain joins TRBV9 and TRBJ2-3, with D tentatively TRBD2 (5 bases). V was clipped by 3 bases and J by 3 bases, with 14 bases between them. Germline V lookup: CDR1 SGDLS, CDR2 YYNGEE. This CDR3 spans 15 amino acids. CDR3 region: CASSAGHGGTDTQYF. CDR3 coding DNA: TGTGCCAGCAGCGCCGGTCACGGCGGGACAGATACGCAGTATTTT.

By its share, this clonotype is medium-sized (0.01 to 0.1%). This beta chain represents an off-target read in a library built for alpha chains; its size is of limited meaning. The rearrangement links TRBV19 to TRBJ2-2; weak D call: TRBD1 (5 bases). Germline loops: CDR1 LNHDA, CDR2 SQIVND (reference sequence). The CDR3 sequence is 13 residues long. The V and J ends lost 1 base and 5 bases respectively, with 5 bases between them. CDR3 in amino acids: CASSIAGTGELFF. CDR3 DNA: TGTGCCAGTAGTATAGCAGGGACCGGGGAGCTGTTTTTT.

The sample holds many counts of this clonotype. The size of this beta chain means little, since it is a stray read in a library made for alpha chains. CDR3 coding DNA: TGCAGTGCTAGCGGGGACAGGGGCAATCAGCCCCAGCATTTT. It specifies CSASGDRGNQPQHF. V usage is TRBV20-1 and J usage is TRBJ1-5; TRBD1 matches 9 bases. The CDR3 consists of 14 residues. Germline V gene data show CDR1 as DFQATT and CDR2 as SNEGSKA (reference sequence). The J segment lost 2 bases and the V segment lost 3 bases, leaving 2 bases of the junction unmatched.

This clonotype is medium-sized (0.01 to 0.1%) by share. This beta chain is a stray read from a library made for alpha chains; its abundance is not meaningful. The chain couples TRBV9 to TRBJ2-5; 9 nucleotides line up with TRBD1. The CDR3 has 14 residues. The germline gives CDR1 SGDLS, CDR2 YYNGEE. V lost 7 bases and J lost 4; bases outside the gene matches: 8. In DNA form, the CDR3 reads TGTGCCAGCGCAACAGGGGGCTTGGGAGAGACCCAGTACTTC. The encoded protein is CASATGGLGETQYF. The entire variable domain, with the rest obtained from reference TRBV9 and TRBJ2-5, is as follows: DSGVTQTPKHLITATGQRVTLRCSPRSGDLSVYWYQQSLDQGLQFLIQYYNGEERAKGNILERFSAQQFPDLHSELNLSSLELGDSALYFCASATGGLGETQYFGPGTRLLVL.

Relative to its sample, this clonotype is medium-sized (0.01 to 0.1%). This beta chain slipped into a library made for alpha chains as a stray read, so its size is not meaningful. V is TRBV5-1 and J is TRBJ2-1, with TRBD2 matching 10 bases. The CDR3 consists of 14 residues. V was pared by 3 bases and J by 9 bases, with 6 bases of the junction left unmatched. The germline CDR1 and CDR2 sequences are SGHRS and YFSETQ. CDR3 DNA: TGCGCCAGCAGCTCTAGCGGGAGTAGCCTTGAGCAGTTCTTC. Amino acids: CASSSSGSSLEQFF.

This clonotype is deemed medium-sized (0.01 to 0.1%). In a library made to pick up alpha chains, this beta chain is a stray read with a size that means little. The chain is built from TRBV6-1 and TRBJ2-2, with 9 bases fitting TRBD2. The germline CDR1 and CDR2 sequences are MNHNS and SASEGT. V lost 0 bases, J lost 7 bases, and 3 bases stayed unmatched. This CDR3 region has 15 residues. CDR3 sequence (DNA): TGTGCCAGCAGTGAAGCGGGACTAGCAAACGGGGAGCTGTTTTTT. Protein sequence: CASSEAGLANGELFF.

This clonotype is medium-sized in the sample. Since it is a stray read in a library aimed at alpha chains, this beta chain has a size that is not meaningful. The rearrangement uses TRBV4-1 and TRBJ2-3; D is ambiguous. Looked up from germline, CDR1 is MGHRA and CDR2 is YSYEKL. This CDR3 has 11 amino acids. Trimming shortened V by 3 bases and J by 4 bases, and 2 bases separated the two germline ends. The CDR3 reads CASSHADTQYF. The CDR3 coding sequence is TGCGCCAGCAGCCACGCAGATACGCAGTATTTT.

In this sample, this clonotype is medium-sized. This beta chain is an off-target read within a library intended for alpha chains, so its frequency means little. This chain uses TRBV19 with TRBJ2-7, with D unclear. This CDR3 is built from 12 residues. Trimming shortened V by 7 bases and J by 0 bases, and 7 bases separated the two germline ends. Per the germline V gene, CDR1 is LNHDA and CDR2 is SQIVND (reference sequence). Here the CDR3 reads CASTPSSYEQYF. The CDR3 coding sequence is TGTGCCAGTACCCCTAGCTCCTACGAGCAGTACTTC.

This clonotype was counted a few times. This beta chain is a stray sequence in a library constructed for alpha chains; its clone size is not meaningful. The CDR3 bases are TGTGCCAGCAGCCGGCAGGGCATTGAGACCCAGTACTTC. Translated, it gives CASSRQGIETQYF. The chain has TRBV3-1 and TRBJ2-5, with D possibly matching TRBD1 (5 bases). CDR3 size: 13 residues. Trimming cost V 4 bases and J 5 bases, with 11 bases left between them. The germline V gene has CDR1 LGHDT and CDR2 YNNKEL (reference sequence).

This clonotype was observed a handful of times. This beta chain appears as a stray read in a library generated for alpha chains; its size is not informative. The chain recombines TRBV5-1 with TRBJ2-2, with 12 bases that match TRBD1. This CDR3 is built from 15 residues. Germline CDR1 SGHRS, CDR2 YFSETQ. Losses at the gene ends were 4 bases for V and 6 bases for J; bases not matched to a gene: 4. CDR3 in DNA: TGCGCCAGCAGCACGGGACAGGGGGCCGCCGGGGAGCTGTTTTTT. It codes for CASSTGQGAAGELFF.

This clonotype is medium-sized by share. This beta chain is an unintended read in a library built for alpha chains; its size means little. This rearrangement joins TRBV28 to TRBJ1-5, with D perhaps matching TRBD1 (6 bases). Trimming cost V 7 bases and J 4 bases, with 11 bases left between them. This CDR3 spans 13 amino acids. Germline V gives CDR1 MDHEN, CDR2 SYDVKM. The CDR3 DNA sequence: TGTGCCAGCAAGGACAGTCCTAATCAGCCCCAGCATTTT. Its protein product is CASKDSPNQPQHF.

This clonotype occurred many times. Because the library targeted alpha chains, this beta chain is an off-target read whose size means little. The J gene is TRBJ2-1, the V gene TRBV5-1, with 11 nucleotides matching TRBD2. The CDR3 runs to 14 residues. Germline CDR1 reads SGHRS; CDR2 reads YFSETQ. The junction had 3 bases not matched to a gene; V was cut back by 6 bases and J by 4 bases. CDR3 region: CASKTSGTYNEQFF. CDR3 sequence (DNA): TGCGCCAGCAAGACTAGCGGGACGTACAATGAGCAGTTCTTC.

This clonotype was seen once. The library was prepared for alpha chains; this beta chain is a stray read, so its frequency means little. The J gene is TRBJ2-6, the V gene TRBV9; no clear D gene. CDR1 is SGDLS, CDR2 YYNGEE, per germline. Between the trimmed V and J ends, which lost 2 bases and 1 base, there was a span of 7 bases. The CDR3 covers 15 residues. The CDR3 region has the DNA TGTGCCAGCAGCGTTTGGGAATCTGGGGCCAACGTCCTGACTTTC. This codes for CASSVWESGANVLTF.

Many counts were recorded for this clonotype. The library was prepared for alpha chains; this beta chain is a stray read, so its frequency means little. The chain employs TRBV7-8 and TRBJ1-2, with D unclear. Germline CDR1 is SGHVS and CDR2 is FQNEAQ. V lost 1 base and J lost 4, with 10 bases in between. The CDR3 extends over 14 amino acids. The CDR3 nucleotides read TGTGCCAGCAGCTTAGGCAGCGGGCCCTATGGCTACACCTTC. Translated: CASSLGSGPYGYTF.

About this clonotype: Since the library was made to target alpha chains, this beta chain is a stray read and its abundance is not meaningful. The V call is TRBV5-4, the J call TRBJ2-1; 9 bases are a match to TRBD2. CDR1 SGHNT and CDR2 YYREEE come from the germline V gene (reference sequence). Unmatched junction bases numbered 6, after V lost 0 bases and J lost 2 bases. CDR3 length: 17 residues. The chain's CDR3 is CASSLGYSGSPYNEQFF. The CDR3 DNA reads TGTGCCAGCAGCTTGGGCTATAGCGGGAGCCCCTACAATGAGCAGTTCTTC.

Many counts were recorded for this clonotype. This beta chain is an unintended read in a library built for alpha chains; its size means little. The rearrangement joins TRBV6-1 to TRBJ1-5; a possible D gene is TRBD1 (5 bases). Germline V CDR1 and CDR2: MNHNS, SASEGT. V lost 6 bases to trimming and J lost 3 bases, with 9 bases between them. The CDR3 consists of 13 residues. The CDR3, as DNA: TGTGCCAGCAGACAGGTTAACAATCAGCCCCAGCATTTT. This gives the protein CASRQVNNQPQHF.